A selection of T cell receptor beta chains follows, all from one sample in a study of cytomegalovirus exposure and HLA in healthy donors. The data were produced by immunoSEQ multiplex PCR, yet TCRdb's version contains in-frame clones alone and is incomplete. The table has around 190,000 clones, about 84% seen once. The sample consisted of PBMCs. These receptors were obtained from a young woman in good health and CMV-seronegative. Each CDR3 is given with its conserved first and last residue. The D gene is left open where the match is weak. Clone size is shown for a subset of rows, as once, few, many or a class of expanded clone.

cdr3_aa cdr3_nt v_call d_call clone_size j_call
CASSQEPDRGYGYTF TGTGCCAGCAGCCAAGAACCAGACAGGGGCTATGGCTACACCTTC TRBV4-2 TRBD1 - TRBJ1-2
CASSDPRQGPPGTEAFF TGTGCCAGCAGCGACCCTCGACAGGGGCCACCGGGCACTGAAGCTTTCTTT TRBV9 TRBD1 - TRBJ1-1
CASSHRLKNSSYNEQFF TGCGCCAGCAGCCACCGACTAAAAAATAGCTCCTACAATGAGCAGTTCTTC TRBV4-1 - many TRBJ2-1
CASSQAQGSGNTIYF TGCGCCAGCAGCCAAGCGCAGGGATCTGGAAACACCATATATTTT TRBV4-1 - - TRBJ1-3
CASRGLNQETQYF TGTGCCAGTAGGGGGCTAAACCAAGAGACCCAGTACTTC TRBV19 - - TRBJ2-5
CATARGGGNTEAFF TGTGCCACCGCACGCGGGGGGGGGAACACTGAAGCTTTCTTT TRBV15 - - TRBJ1-1
CASTPGQGSYEQYF TGTGCCAGTACCCCGGGACAGGGGTCCTACGAGCAGTACTTC TRBV19 TRBD1 - TRBJ2-7
CASNPDRTSNQPQHF TGTGCCAGTAACCCGGACAGGACTAGCAATCAGCCCCAGCATTTT TRBV19 TRBD1 - TRBJ1-5
CASSHGTSANTGELFF TGTGCCAGCAGCCACGGGACTAGCGCGAACACCGGGGAGCTGTTTTTT TRBV6-6 TRBD2 - TRBJ2-2
CASSTSRSTDTQYF TGCGCCAGCAGCACTAGTCGTAGCACAGATACGCAGTATTTT TRBV10-1 - - TRBJ2-3